This T cell receptor (beta chain) was observed in a study of tumor and adjacent non-tumor tissue in lung cancer. Study as a whole: Aged about 31 to 80 years, patients included 10 men and a few women with stage I to III disease.

The template was RNA from unsorted bulk tissue. The normal lung tissue was taken more than 3 cm from the tumor edge. Donors were chemotherapy-naive, newly diagnosed lung cancer surgical patients in China, August–late 2014. General observations from the study: Tumor repertoires had a smaller top 100 clone share than normal lung.

Worth noting for this clonotype: What it binds is not known. One junction end does not reproduce the germline sequence, and a read error may be involved.

Three rounds of nested PCR, following a modified ARM-PCR protocol, produced the TCRbeta library. TCRdb reprocessed the multiplex PCR reads via MiXCR and lists one record per CDR3 protein. The sample records some 97,000 distinct CDR3 sequences, 65% being singletons. The sequenced sample consisted of distant non-tumor lung tissue. This receptor was taken from a man aged 25 to 45 with non-small cell lung cancer.

CDR3 sequence reads: CVISEPGLALQNEQFF. CDR3 sequence (DNA): TGTGTCATCAGTGAGCCGGGACTAGCGCTCCAGAATGAGCAGTTCTTC. The chain carries TRBV10-3 and TRBJ2-1; the match to TRBD2 covers 10 bases. The CDR3 runs 16 residues. Germline V gene sequence: CDR1 ENHRY, CDR2 SYGVKD.